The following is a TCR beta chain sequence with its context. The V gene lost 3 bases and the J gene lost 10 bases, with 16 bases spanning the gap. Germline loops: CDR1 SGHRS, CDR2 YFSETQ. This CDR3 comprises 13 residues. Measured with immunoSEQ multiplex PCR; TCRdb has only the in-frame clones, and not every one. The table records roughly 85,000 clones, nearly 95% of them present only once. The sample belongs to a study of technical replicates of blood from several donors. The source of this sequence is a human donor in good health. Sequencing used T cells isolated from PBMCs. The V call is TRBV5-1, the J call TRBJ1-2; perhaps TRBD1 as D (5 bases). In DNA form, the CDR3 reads TGCGCCAGCAGCTATATTCATCAGGGTTTCTACACCTTC. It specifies CASSYIHQGFYTF.